These T cell receptor beta chains were read from a single sample in a study of cytomegalovirus exposure and HLA in healthy donors. Assay: immunoSEQ multiplex PCR; the TCRdb copy retains only in-frame clones and omits some. The profile shows fewer than 150,000 clones, 80% of them singletons. The specimen was PBMCs. The receptors originated from a male donor in good health and CMV-seronegative. Each CDR3 is given with its conserved first and last residue. A D gene is named only where the DNA matches it firmly. Size tells how often a clone was seen (once, few, many) or the class of an expanded clone, and some rows leave it out.

TRBJ1-3 TRBV27 - - TGTGCCAGCAGTCCGGCGCAGGGGATGGGTGGAAACACCATATATTTT CASSPAQGMGGNTIYF
TRBJ2-1 TRBV5-6 TRBD2 - TGTGCCAGCAGCTTTGAGCGGGGGTACAATGAGCAGTTCTTC CASSFERGYNEQFF
TRBJ1-1 TRBV5-1 - - TGCGCCAGCAGCTTGATAGTGAACACTGAAGCTTTCTTT CASSLIVNTEAFF
TRBJ1-1 TRBV7-9 - - TGTGCCAGCAGCTTCTCGACAGGCGGGACTGAAGCTTTCTTT CASSFSTGGTEAFF
TRBJ2-6 TRBV28 TRBD1 - TGTGCCAGCAATGACAGGGTTAGATCTGGGGCCAACGTCCTGACTTTC CASNDRVRSGANVLTF
TRBJ1-1 TRBV27 - - TGTGCCAGCAGGACCCGGACGGAGGCTAACACTGAAGCTTTCTTT CASRTRTEANTEAFF
TRBJ2-1 TRBV7-9 - - TGTGCCAGCAGCTTACCTCCTGTGCGGGTGTTCTATGAGCAGTTCTTC CASSLPPVRVFYEQFF
TRBJ2-3 TRBV2 - - TGTGCCAGCAGTGAACAGGGCACAGATACGCAGTATTTT CASSEQGTDTQYF
TRBJ1-3 TRBV4-3 - - TGCGCCAGCAGCCAAGACGTCCTGGGAGGCCGTTCTGGAAACACCATATATTTT CASSQDVLGGRSGNTIYF
TRBJ2-1 TRBV10-3 - - TGTGCCATCAGTGACGGGGTTAACAGCCCTGGGCAGTTCTTC CAISDGVNSPGQFF
TRBJ1-2 TRBV7-9 - - TGTGCCAGCAGCTTAGGTCAGGGGCAAAACTATGGCTACACCTTC CASSLGQGQNYGYTF
TRBJ2-5 TRBV5-5 - - TGTGCCAGCAGCTTGGGGTCGGAAGAGACCCAGTACTTC CASSLGSEETQYF
TRBJ2-4 TRBV5-1 TRBD2 few TGCGCCAGCAGCTCCAACCCGGGACTAGCGGGGGGCACAAAAAACATTCAGTACTTC CASSSNPGLAGGTKNIQYF
TRBJ2-2 TRBV5-1 - - TGCGCCAGCAGCTTGGCAGGGACACCGAACACCGGGGAGCTGTTTTTT CASSLAGTPNTGELFF
TRBJ2-7 TRBV4-3 TRBD2 - TGCGCCAGCAGCTATAGCGGGGGACCTGACTACGAGCAGTACTTC CASSYSGGPDYEQYF
TRBJ2-2 TRBV9 TRBD1 - TGTGCCAGCAGCGTAGAAGCGACAGGGAGAACCGGGGAGCTGTTTTTT CASSVEATGRTGELFF
TRBJ1-1 TRBV30 - - TGTGCCTGCCTCTGGACAGACAGGAACACTGAAGCTTTCTTT CACLWTDRNTEAFF
TRBJ2-5 TRBV7-6 TRBD1 few TGTGCCAGCAGCTTAGTTAGTCCGGGACAGGGGGCAAGGGAGACCCAGTACTTC CASSLVSPGQGARETQYF
TRBJ1-1 TRBV7-2 - once TGTGCCAGCAGCTATCAGGTTACGGAGGACACTGAAGCTTTCTTT CASSYQVTEDTEAFF
TRBJ1-5 TRBV6-1 - few TGTGCCAGCAGTGAAAAGTGGGAGGAGCCCCAGCATTTT CASSEKWEEPQHF
TRBJ2-2 TRBV6-5 TRBD1 - TGTGCCAGCAGAGGGACAGGGGAAATAACCGGGGAGCTGTTTTTT CASRGTGEITGELFF
TRBJ1-3 TRBV19 - - TGTGCCAGTATGGAACGAGCGGAAAACACCATATATTTT CASMERAENTIYF
TRBJ1-5 TRBV27 - - TGTGCCAGCAGTTTAGAGGGCCCCAATCAGCCCCAGCATTTT CASSLEGPNQPQHF
TRBJ2-3 TRBV4-2 TRBD1 - TGTGCCAGCAGCCAAGCTAACACTTACCGGGACAGGAGCACAGATACGCAGTATTTT CASSQANTYRDRSTDTQYF
TRBJ1-1 TRBV5-1 TRBD1 once TGCGCCAGCAGCGGGCACAGGGGGAACACTGAAGCTTTCTTT CASSGHRGNTEAFF
TRBJ2-1 TRBV27 TRBD1 - TGTGCCAGCAGTGGACAGGGGTTTAGGGGGGAGTTCTTC CASSGQGFRGEFF
TRBJ2-3 TRBV7-2 TRBD2 - TGTGCCAGCAGCCCAACCCCCGCCGGGACTAGCTGGACAGATACGCAGTATTTT CASSPTPAGTSWTDTQYF
TRBJ2-1 TRBV29-1 - - TGCAGCGTTTTCCGGGGGGCGAGCTCCTACAATGAGCAGTTCTTC CSVFRGASSYNEQFF
TRBJ1-5 TRBV19 - - TGTGCCAGTAGTATAAGTGGGACTATAGGGAGCAATCAGCCCCAGCATTTT CASSISGTIGSNQPQHF
TRBJ2-3 TRBV2 TRBD1 - TGTGCCAGCGGGCCGGGGACAGCGACAGATACGCAGTATTTT CASGPGTATDTQYF
TRBJ1-4 TRBV28 - - TGTGCCAGCAGTTTCCCATCAACTAATGAAAAACTGTTTTTT CASSFPSTNEKLFF
TRBJ2-2 TRBV4-3 TRBD1 few TGCGCCAGCAGCCAAAGCAGGGGGCCCACCGGGGAGCTGTTTTTT CASSQSRGPTGELFF
TRBJ1-5 TRBV19 - - TGTGCCAGTAGTCCAGGGGATTATAGCAATCAGCCCCAGCATTTT CASSPGDYSNQPQHF